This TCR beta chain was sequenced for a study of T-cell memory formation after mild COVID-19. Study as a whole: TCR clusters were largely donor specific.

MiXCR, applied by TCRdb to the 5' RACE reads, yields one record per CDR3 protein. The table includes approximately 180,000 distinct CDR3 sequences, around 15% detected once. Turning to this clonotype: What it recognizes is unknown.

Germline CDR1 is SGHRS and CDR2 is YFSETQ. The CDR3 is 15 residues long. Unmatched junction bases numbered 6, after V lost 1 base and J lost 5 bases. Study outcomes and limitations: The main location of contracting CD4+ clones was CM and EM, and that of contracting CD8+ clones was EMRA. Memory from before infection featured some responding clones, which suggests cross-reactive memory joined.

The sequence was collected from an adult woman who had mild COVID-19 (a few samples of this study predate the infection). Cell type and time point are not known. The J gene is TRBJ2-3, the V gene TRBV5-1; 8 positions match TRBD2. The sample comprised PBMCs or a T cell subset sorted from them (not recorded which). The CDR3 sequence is CASSLSTSDGDTQYF. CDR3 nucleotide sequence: TGCGCCAGCAGCTTGTCGACTAGCGACGGAGATACGCAGTATTTT.